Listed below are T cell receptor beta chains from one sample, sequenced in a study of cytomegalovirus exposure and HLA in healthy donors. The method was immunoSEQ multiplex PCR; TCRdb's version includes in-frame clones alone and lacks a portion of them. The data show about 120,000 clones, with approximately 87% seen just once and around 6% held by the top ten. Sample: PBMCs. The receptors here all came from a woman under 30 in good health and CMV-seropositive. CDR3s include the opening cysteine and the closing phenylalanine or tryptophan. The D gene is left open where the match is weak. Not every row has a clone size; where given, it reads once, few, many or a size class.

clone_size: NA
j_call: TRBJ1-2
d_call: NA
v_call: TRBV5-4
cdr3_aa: CASRLGAGLSGGYTF
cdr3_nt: TGTGCCAGCAGACTGGGGGCAGGGTTGAGTGGTGGCTACACCTTC

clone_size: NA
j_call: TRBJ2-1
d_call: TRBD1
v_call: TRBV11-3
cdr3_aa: CASSVSGTGAYNEQFF
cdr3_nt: TGTGCCAGCAGCGTATCCGGGACAGGGGCCTACAATGAGCAGTTCTTC

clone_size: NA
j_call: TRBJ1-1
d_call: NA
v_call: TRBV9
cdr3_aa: CASRPRGGSDEAFF
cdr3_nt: TGTGCCAGCAGGCCGAGGGGGGGCTCGGATGAAGCTTTCTTT

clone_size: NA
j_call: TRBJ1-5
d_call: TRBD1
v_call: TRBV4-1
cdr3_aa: CASSQGYQGDQPQHF
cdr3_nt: TGCGCCAGCAGCCAAGGCTACCAGGGGGACCAGCCCCAGCATTTT

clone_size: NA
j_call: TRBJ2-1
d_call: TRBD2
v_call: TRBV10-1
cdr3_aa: CASSDGTGGRAQFF
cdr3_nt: TGCGCCAGCAGCGACGGGACCGGCGGGAGGGCACAGTTCTTC

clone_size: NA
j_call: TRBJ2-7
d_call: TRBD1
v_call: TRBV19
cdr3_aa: CASTQRPGQGAGDEQYF
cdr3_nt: TGTGCCAGTACCCAAAGACCGGGACAGGGGGCGGGCGACGAGCAGTACTTC

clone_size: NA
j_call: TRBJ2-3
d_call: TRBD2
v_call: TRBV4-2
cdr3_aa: CASSQDLSGGGARDTQYF
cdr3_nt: TGTGCCAGCAGCCAAGATTTGAGTGGCGGGGGGGCCCGAGATACGCAGTATTTT

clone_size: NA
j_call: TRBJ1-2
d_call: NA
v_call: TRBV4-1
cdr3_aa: CASSQGSSANYGYTF
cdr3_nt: TGCGCCAGCAGCCAAGGGTCCTCAGCTAACTATGGCTACACCTTC

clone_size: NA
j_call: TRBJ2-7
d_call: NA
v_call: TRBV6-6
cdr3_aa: CASSYLDSLYEQYF
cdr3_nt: TGTGCCAGCAGTTACCTGGACAGCCTCTACGAGCAGTACTTC

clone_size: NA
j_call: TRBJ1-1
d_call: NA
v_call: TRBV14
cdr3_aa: CASSQNRLNTEAFF
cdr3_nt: TGTGCCAGCAGCCAAAACAGATTGAACACTGAAGCTTTCTTT

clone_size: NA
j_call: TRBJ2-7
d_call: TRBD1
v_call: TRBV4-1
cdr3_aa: CASSQPTGGALYSYEQYF
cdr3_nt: TGCGCCAGCAGCCAACCAACAGGGGGCGCGTTATACTCCTACGAGCAGTACTTC

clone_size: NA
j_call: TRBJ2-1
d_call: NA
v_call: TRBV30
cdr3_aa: CAWSALGGASYNEQFF
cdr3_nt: TGTGCCTGGAGTGCTTTAGGGGGGGCCTCCTACAATGAGCAGTTCTTC

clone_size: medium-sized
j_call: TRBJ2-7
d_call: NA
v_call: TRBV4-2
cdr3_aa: CASSPGLYYEQYF
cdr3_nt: TGTGCCAGCAGCCCCGGACTGTATTACGAGCAGTACTTC

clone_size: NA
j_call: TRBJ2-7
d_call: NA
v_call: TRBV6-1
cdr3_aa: CASSRVSYEQYF
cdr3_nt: TGTGCCAGCTCCAGGGTCTCCTACGAGCAGTACTTC

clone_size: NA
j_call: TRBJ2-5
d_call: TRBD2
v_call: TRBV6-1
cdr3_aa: CASSESGGPPGTQYF
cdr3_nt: TGTGCCAGCAGTGAATCGGGGGGGCCCCCAGGGACCCAGTACTTC

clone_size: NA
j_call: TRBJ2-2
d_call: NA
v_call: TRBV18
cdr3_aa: CASSAGQLLNTGELFF
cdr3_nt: TGTGCCAGCTCAGCGGGACAGCTACTGAACACCGGGGAGCTGTTTTTT

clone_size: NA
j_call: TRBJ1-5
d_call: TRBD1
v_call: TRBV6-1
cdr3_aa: CASSDRDRGQPQHF
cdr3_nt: TGTGCCAGCAGCGACCGGGACAGGGGCCAGCCCCAGCATTTT

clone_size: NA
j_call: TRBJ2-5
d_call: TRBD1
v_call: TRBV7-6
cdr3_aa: CASSVWGTGAQETQYF
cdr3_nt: TGTGCCAGCAGCGTCTGGGGGACAGGGGCGCAAGAGACCCAGTACTTC

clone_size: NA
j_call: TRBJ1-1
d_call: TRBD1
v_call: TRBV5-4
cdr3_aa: CASRTGTANLNTEAFF
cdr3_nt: TGTGCCAGCAGAACCGGGACAGCTAACCTTAACACTGAAGCTTTCTTT

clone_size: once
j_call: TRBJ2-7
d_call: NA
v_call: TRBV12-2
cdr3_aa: CASRLHSSTYEQYF
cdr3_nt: TGTGCAAGTCGCTTACACAGTTCAACCTACGAGCAGTACTTC

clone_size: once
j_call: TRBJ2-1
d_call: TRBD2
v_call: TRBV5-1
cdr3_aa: CASSLLAGPYNEQFF
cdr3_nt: TGCGCCAGCAGCTTGCTAGCGGGGCCCTACAATGAGCAGTTCTTC

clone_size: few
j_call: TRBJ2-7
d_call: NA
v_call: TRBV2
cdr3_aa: CASSFERYEQYF
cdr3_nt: TGTGCCAGCAGTTTCGAGCGATACGAGCAGTACTTC

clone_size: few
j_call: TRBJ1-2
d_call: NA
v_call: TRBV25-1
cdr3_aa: CASSPAGGIGYTF
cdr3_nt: TGTGCCAGCAGTCCGGCGGGGGGGATTGGCTACACCTTC

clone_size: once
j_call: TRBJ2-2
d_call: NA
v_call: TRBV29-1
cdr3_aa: CSVLVNTGELFF
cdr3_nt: TGCAGCGTCCTAGTGAACACCGGGGAGCTGTTTTTT

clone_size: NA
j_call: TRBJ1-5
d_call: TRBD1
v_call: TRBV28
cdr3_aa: CASSPGQGGRPQHF
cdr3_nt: TGTGCCAGCAGTCCGGGACAGGGGGGGCGGCCCCAGCATTTT

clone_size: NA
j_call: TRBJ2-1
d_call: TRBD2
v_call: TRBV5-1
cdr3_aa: CASSLVSAGGLDEQFF
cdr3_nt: TGCGCCAGCAGCTTGGTATCAGCGGGGGGGCTCGATGAGCAGTTCTTC

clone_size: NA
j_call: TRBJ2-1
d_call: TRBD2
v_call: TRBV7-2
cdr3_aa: CASSAGLAGVGLYNEQFF
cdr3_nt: TGTGCCAGCAGCGCCGGACTAGCGGGAGTAGGGTTATACAATGAGCAGTTCTTC

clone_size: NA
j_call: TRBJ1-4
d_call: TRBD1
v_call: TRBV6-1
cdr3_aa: CASSRQGKDEKLFF
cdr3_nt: TGTGCCAGCAGCAGACAGGGGAAGGATGAAAAACTGTTTTTT

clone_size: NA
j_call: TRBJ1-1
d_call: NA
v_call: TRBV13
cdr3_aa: CASSSEGRLAFF
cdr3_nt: TGTGCCAGCAGCTCGGAGGGGAGGCTAGCTTTCTTT

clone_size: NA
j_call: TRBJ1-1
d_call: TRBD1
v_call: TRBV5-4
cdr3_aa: CASSRGGQGATEAFF
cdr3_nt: TGTGCCAGCAGCCGTGGAGGACAGGGAGCTACTGAAGCTTTCTTT

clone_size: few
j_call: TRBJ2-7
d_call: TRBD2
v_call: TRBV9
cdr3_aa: CASSAGGTLAGGEQYF
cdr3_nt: TGTGCCAGCAGCGCAGGAGGGACCCTAGCGGGGGGCGAGCAGTACTTC

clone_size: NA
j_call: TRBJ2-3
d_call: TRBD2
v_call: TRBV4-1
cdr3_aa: CASSQLGLVDTDTQYF
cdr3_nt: TGCGCCAGCAGCCAACTGGGACTAGTTGACACAGATACGCAGTATTTT

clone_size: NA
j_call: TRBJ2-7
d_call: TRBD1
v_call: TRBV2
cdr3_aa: CASSELTGGRYEQYF
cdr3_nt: TGTGCCAGCAGTGAGTTGACAGGGGGAAGATACGAGCAGTACTTC

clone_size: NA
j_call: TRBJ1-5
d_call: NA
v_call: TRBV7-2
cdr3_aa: CASSSGGPGPQHF
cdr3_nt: TGTGCCAGCAGCTCCGGAGGCCCCGGGCCCCAGCATTTT

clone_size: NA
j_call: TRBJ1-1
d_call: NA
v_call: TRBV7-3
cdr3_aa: CASSLRANTEAFF
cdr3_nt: TGTGCCAGCAGCTTAAGGGCGAACACTGAAGCTTTCTTT

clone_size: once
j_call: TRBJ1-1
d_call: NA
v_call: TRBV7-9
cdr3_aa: CASSLGRGEAFF
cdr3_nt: TGTGCCAGCAGCTTAGGCAGGGGTGAAGCTTTCTTT